This entry is about one TCR beta chain. The antigen is not known. The data were taken from a study of blood T cells in healthy people across ages. Points from the study as a whole: Diversity was higher, and naive CD4+ cells more numerous, in long-lived donors than in aged donors.

A second roughly 6 to 12 cycle PCR used barcoded and J-beta primers. TCRdb recomputed calls from the 5' RACE reads with MiXCR, one row per CDR3 protein. Of around 1,800,000 distinct CDR3 sequences detected, roughly two fifths appear once; the ten largest clones hold 23%. Germline assignment: CDR1 SGHAT and CDR2 FQNNGV. V shed 4 bases and J 1 base; nucleotides not matched to a gene: 5. CDR3 length: 16 residues. The chain uses TRBV11-2 and TRBJ2-5, with TRBD1 identical over 11 bases. This clonotype originated in a human donor in good health. The sequenced sample was blood. CDR3 amino acids: CASSSGQGASQETQYF. The CDR3 nucleotides are TGTGCCAGCAGCTCCGGACAGGGGGCCTCCCAAGAGACCCAGTACTTC.